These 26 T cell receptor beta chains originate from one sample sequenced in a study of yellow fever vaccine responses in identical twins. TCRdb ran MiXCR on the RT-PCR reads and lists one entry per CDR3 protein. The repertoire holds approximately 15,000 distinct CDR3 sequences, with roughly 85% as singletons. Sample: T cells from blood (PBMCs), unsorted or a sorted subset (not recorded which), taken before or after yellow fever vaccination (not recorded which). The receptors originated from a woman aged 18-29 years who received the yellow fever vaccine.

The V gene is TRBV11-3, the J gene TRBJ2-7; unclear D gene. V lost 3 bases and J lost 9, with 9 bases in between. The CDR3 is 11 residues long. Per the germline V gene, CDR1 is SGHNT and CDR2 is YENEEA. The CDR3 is CASSLMGWQYF. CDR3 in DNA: TGTGCCAGCAGCTTGATGGGATGGCAGTACTTC. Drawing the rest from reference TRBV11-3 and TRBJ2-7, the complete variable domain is EAGVVQSPRYKIIEKKQPVAFWCNPISGHNTLYWYLQNLGQGPELLIRYENEEAVDDSQLPKDRFSAERLKGVDSTLKIQPAELGDSAVYLCASSLMGWQYFGPGTRLTVT.

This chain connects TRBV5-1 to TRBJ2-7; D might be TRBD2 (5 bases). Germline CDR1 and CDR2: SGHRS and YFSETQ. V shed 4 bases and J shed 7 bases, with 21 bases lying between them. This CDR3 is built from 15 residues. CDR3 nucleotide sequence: TGCGCCAGCAGCCAGTCCGGGCCACTTGAGGGAGAGCAGTACTTC. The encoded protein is CASSQSGPLEGEQYF.

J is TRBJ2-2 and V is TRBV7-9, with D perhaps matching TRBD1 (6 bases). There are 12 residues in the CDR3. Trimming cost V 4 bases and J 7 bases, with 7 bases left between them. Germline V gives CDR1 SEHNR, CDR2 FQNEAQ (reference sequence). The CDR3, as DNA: TGTGCCAGCAGCTACAGGGACGGGGAGCTGTTTTTT. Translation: CASSYRDGELFF.

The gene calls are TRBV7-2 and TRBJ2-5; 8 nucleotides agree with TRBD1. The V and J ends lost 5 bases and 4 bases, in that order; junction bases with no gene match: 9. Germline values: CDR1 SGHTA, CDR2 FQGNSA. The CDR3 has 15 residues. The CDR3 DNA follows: TGTGCCAGCAGCACCCGACAGGGGTTGGGAGAGACCCAGTACTTC. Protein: CASSTRQGLGETQYF.

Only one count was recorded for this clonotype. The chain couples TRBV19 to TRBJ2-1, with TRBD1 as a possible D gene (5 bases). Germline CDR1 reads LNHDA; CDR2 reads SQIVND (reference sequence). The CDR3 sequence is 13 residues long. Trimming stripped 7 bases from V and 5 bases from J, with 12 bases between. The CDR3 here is CASKRGDHNEQFF. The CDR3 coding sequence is TGTGCCAGTAAAAGGGGCGACCACAATGAGCAGTTCTTC.

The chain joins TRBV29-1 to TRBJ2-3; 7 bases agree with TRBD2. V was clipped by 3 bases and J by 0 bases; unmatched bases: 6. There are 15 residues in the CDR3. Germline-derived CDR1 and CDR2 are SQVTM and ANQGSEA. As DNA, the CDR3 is TGCAGCGTTGAGACCCTAGCGGAGAGCACAGATACGCAGTATTTT. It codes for CSVETLAESTDTQYF.

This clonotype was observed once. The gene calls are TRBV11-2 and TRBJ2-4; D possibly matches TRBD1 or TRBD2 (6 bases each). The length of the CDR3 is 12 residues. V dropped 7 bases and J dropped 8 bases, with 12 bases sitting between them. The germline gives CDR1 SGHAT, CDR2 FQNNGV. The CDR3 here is CASKLRGDIQYF. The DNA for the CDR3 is TGTGCCAGCAAGCTTAGGGGGGACATTCAGTACTTC.

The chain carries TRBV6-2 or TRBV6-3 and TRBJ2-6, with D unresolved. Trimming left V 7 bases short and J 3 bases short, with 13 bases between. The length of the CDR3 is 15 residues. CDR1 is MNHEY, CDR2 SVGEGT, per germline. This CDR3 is CASIRPPLGANVLTF. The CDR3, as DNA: TGTGCCAGCATACGGCCCCCTCTTGGGGCCAACGTCCTGACTTTC.

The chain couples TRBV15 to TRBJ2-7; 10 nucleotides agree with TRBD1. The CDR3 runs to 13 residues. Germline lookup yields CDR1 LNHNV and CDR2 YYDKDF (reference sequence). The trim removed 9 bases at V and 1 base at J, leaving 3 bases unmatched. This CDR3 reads CATGTGASYEQYF. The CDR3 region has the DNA TGTGCCACAGGGACAGGGGCTTCCTACGAGCAGTACTTC.

This CDR3 reads CASSFGGQTYEQYF. For the CDR3, the DNA is TGTGCCAGCAGTTTTGGCGGACAAACCTACGAGCAGTACTTC. The genes are TRBV28 and TRBJ2-7; D perhaps matches TRBD1 (5 bases). V lost 3 bases to trimming and J lost 2 bases, with 11 bases between them. Germline V gives CDR1 MDHEN, CDR2 SYDVKM. The CDR3 totals 14 residues.

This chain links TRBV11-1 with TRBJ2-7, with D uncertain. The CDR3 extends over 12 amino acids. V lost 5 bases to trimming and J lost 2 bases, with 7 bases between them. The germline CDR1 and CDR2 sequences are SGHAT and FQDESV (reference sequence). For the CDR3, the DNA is TGTGCCAGCAGCCCGGACCCCTACGAGCAGTACTTC. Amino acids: CASSPDPYEQYF.

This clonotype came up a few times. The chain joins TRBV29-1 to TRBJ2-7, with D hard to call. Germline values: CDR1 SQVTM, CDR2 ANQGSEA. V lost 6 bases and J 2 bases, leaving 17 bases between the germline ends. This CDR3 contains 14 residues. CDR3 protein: CSVDLVGSPYEQYF. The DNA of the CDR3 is TGCAGCGTCGATCTCGTGGGTTCCCCCTACGAGCAGTACTTC.

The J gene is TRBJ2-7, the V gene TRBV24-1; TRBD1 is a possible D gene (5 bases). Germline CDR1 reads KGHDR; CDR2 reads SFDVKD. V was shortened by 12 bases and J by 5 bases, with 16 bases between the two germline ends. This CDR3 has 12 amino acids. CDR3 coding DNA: TGTGCCCCCTTCAGGGTATTCAACGAGCAGTACTTC. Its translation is CAPFRVFNEQYF.

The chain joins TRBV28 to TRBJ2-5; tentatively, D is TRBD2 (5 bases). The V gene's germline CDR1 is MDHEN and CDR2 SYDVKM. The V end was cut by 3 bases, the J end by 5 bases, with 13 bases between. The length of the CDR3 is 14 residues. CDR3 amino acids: CASSFGGSEETQYF. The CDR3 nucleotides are TGTGCCAGCAGTTTTGGTGGGAGCGAGGAGACCCAGTACTTC.

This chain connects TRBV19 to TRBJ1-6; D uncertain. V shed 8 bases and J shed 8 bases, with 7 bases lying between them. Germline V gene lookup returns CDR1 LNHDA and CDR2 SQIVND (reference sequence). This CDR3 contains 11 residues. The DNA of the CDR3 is TGTGCCAGTGAAGACGATTCACCCCTCCACTTT. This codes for CASEDDSPLHF.

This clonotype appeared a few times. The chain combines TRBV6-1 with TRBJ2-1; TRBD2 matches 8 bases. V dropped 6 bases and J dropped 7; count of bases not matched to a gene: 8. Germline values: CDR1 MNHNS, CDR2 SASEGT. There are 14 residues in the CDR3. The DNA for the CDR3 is TGTGCCAGCAGGCCCGGGACTAGAATTAATGAGCAGTTCTTC. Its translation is CASRPGTRINEQFF.

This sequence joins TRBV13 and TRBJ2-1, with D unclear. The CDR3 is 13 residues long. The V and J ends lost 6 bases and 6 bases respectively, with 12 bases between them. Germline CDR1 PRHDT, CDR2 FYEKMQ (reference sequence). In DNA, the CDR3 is TGTGCCAGCAGGCTGGCCATTACCAATGAGCAGTTCTTC. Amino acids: CASRLAITNEQFF.

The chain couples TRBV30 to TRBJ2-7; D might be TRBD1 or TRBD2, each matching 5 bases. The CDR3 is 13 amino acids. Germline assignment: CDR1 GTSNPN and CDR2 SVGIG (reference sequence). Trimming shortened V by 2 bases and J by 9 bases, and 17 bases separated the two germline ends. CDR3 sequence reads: CAWSTSGRHGQYF. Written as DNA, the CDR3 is TGTGCCTGGAGTACGTCGGGGCGCCACGGGCAGTACTTC.

CDR3 amino acids: CASTRRAEETQYF. The CDR3 DNA sequence: TGTGCCAGCACCAGGAGGGCGGAAGAGACCCAGTACTTC. V is TRBV2 and J is TRBJ2-5, with D maybe TRBD2 (6 bases). The germline V gene has CDR1 SNHLY and CDR2 FYNNEI. Trimming left V 7 bases short and J 3 bases short, with 12 bases between. The CDR3 has 13 amino acids.

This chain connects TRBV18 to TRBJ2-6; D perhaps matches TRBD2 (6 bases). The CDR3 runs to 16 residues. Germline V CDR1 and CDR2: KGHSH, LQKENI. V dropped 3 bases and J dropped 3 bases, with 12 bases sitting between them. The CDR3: CASSPINGGGANVLTF. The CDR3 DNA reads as TGTGCCAGCTCACCCATTAACGGGGGTGGGGCCAACGTCCTGACTTTC.

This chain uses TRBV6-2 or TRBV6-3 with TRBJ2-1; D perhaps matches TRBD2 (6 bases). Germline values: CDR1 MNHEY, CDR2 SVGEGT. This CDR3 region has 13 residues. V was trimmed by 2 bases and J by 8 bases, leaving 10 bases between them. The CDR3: CASSYPSADEQFF. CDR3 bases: TGTGCCAGCAGTTACCCTAGCGCGGATGAGCAGTTCTTC.

Here the CDR3 reads CASSPSGWETQYF. In DNA form, the CDR3 reads TGCGCCAGCAGCCCTTCCGGATGGGAGACCCAGTACTTC. The chain carries TRBV5-1 and TRBJ2-5, with unresolved D. CDR3 length: 13 amino acids. Looked up from germline, CDR1 is SGHRS and CDR2 is YFSETQ. V was trimmed by 4 bases and J by 5 bases, leaving 12 bases between them.

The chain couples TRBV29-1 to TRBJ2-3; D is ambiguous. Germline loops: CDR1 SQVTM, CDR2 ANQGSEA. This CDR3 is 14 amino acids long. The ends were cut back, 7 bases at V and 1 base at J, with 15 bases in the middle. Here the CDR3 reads CSAPTGGRTDTQYF. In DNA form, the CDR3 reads TGCAGCGCTCCAACGGGTGGGCGCACAGATACGCAGTATTTT.

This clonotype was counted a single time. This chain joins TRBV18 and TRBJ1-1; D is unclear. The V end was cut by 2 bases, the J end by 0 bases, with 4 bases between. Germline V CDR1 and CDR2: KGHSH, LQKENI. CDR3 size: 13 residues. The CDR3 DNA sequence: TGTGCCAGCTCACCAGGACTGAACACTGAAGCTTTCTTT. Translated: CASSPGLNTEAFF.

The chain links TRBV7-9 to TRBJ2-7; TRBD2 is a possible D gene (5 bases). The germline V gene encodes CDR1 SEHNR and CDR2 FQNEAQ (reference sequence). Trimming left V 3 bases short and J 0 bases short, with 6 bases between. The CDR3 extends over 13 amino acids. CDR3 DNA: TGTGCCAGCAGCTTGGACTCCTCCTACGAGCAGTACTTC. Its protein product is CASSLDSSYEQYF.

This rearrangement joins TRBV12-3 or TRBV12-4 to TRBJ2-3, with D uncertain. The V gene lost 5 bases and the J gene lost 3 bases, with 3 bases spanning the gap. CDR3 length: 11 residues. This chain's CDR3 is CASSKTDTQYF. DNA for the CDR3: TGTGCCAGCAGTAAGACAGATACGCAGTATTTT.